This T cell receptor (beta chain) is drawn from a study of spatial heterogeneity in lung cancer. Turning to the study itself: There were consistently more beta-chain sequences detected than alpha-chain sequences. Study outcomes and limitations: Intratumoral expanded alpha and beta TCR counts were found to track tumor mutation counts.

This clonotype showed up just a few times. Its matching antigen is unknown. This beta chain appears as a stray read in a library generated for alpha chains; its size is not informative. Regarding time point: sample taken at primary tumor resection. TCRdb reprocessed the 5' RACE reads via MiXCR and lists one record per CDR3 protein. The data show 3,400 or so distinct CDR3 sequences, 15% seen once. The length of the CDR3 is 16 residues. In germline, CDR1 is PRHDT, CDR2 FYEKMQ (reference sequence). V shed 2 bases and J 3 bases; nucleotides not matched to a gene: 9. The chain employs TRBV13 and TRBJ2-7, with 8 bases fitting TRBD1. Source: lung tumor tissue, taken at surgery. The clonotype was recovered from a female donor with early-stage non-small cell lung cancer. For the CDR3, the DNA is TGTGCCAGCAGCTTACGCCCGGGACAGGAGCACTACGAGCAGTACTTC. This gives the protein CASSLRPGQEHYEQYF.